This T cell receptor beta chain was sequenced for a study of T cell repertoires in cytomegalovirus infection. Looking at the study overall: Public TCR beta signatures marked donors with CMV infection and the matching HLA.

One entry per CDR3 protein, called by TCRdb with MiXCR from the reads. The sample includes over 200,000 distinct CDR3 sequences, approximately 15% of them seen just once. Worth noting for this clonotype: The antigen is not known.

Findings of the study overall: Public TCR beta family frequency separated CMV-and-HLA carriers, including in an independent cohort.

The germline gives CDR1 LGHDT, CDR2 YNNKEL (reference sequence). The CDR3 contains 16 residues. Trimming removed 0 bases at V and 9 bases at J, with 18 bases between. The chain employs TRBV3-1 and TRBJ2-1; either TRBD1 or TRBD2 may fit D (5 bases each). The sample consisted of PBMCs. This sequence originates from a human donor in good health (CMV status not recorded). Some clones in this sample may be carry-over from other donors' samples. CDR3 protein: CASSQEHGGLASEQFF. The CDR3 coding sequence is TGTGCCAGCAGCCAAGAGCATGGGGGATTAGCTTCTGAGCAGTTCTTC.